One and the same sample provided the 29 T cell receptor beta chains below, sequenced in a study of shared T cell receptors in the human thymus (dated by TCRdb to the early 2020s). Library preparation was by the immunoSEQ multiplex PCR assay. In TCRdb, the immuneACCESS table is reduced to in-frame sequences with V and J assigned. These tables do not hold every clone; where another copy was compared, an unresolved V gene accounts for under half, and the others remain unexplained. The sample records approximately 730,000 clones, 80% to 90% of which are singletons. Around 0.01% of the sample rests with the top ten. These data also formed part of another study, on human thymus T cells.

Material for sequencing was thymocytes. Receptors were obtained from a girl under three years old with a congenital heart defect. Donor details come from another sample of the same person, matched by shared clones.

The rearrangement links TRBV25-1 to TRBJ2-5, with D perhaps matching TRBD1 (6 bases). The V gene's germline CDR1 is MGHDK and CDR2 SYGVNS. V was shortened by 6 bases and J by 3 bases, with 11 bases between the two germline ends. This CDR3 comprises 13 residues. The CDR3 sequence: CASRTGQKETQYF. CDR3 sequence (DNA): TGTGCCAGCAGAACCGGACAGAAAGAGACCCAGTACTTC.

This clone was recorded a few times. The chain recombines TRBV29-1 with TRBJ1-3, with 7 positions matching TRBD1. The CDR3 consists of 14 residues. Germline assignment: CDR1 SQVTM and CDR2 ANQGSEA. Trimming at V came to 7 bases and at J to 2 bases, leaving 8 bases not matched to a gene. The CDR3 region is CSAQGEVTGNTIYF. As DNA, the CDR3 is TGCAGCGCTCAGGGGGAGGTTACTGGAAACACCATATATTTT.

The chain joins TRBV7-8 to TRBJ1-4, with 7 bases matching TRBD1. CDR3 length equals 14 residues. Germline CDR1 and CDR2: SGHVS and FQNEAQ. J was trimmed by 7 bases and V by 6 bases; bases with no gene match: 8. The CDR3 nucleotides are TGTGCCAGCAGTTTCAGGGCAGGGGGTGAAAAACTGTTTTTT. This gives the protein CASSFRAGGEKLFF.

Of note for this clone: The junction does not match germline at one end; this may be a read error. The J gene is TRBJ2-7, the V gene TRBV10-3, with TRBD1 as a possible D gene (5 bases). The CDR3 consists of 11 residues. Germline CDR1 ENHRY, CDR2 SYGVKD. The chain's CDR3 is CAISESGVFSF. The CDR3 DNA sequence: TGTGCCATCAGTGAGTCAGGGGTCTTTAGTTTC.

V gene TRBV5-1 combines with J gene TRBJ2-1; perhaps TRBD1 as D (5 bases). CDR3 length: 12 amino acids. Germline CDR1 SGHRS, CDR2 YFSETQ. Trimming removed 4 bases at V and 14 bases at J, with 16 bases between. The CDR3 DNA follows: TGCGCCAGCAGCCCGAGGTCACAGGTAGAGTTCTTC. It is translated as CASSPRSQVEFF.

This chain connects TRBV19 to TRBJ1-1; the D gene is possibly TRBD1 (5 bases). The ends were cut back, 3 bases at V and 6 bases at J, with 20 bases in the middle. This CDR3 region has 16 residues. The germline V gene encodes CDR1 LNHDA and CDR2 SQIVND (reference sequence). CDR3 sequence (DNA): TGTGCCAGTAGTATCACGGACACTACAACACTCTCTGAAGCTTTCTTT. This translates into CASSITDTTTLSEAFF.

This clone was seen more than once but under ten times. This sequence joins TRBV2 and TRBJ1-5; 7 nucleotides line up with TRBD1. V was pared by 3 bases and J by 2 bases, with 7 bases of the junction left unmatched. CDR3 size: 16 residues. Germline V gene data show CDR1 as SNHLY and CDR2 as FYNNEI. The chain's CDR3 is CASSEGQGGGNQPQHF. In DNA, the CDR3 is TGTGCCAGCAGTGAGGGGCAGGGGGGAGGCAATCAGCCCCAGCATTTT.

V gene TRBV18 combines with J gene TRBJ2-3, with D maybe TRBD2 (5 bases). The length of the CDR3 is 18 residues. From germline, CDR1 is KGHSH and CDR2 LQKENI. The ends were cut back, 2 bases at V and 0 bases at J, with 18 bases in the middle. The CDR3 region has the DNA TGTGCCAGCTCACCAAAGGCTGTCGCGGCGGGTAGCACAGATACGCAGTATTTT. Amino acids: CASSPKAVAAGSTDTQYF.

The chain is built from TRBV11-2 and TRBJ2-7; a weak D match, TRBD2 (5 bases). This CDR3 spans 15 amino acids. Germline assignment: CDR1 SGHAT and CDR2 FQNNGV. With 2 bases removed from V and 3 bases from J, the gap between germline ends came to 14 bases. CDR3 bases: TGTGCCAGCAGCTTATCGTGGGCCGGACTCTACGAGCAGTACTTC. It translates to CASSLSWAGLYEQYF. Drawing the rest from reference TRBV11-2 and TRBJ2-7, the complete variable domain is EAGVAQSPRYKIIEKRQSVAFWCNPISGHATLYWYQQILGQGPKLLIQFQNNGVVDDSQLPKDRFSAERLKGVDSTLKIQPAKLEDSAVYLCASSLSWAGLYEQYFGPGTRLTVT.

The chain couples TRBV28 to TRBJ2-2; possible D gene TRBD2, 5 bases. Germline V gene lookup returns CDR1 MDHEN and CDR2 SYDVKM. The CDR3 totals 13 residues. V lost 5 bases and J 7 bases, leaving 11 bases between the germline ends. CDR3 region: CASSPGVSGELFF. The CDR3, as DNA: TGTGCCAGCAGTCCCGGGGTGAGCGGGGAGCTGTTTTTT.

The chain couples TRBV5-1 to TRBJ2-7; 7 positions match TRBD1. The CDR3 extends over 14 amino acids. Looked up from germline, CDR1 is SGHRS and CDR2 is YFSETQ. V was clipped by 0 bases and J by 5 bases; unmatched bases: 5. The CDR3 nucleotides read TGCGCCAGCAGCTTGGCAGGGGGAGTCCACGAGCAGTACTTC. Encoded protein: CASSLAGGVHEQYF.

This clone appeared once. The chain recombines TRBV10-2 with TRBJ2-7, with D perhaps matching TRBD1 (6 bases). This CDR3 region has 16 residues. CDR1 WSHSY and CDR2 SAAADI come from the germline V gene. The V gene lost 5 bases and the J gene lost 3 bases, with 20 bases spanning the gap. The DNA of the CDR3 is TGCGCCAGCAGTCCGGGACATTTTAAGAGAGACTACGAGCAGTACTTC. Residues: CASSPGHFKRDYEQYF.

The J gene is TRBJ1-2, the V gene TRBV20-1; D perhaps matches TRBD1 (5 bases). CDR1 is DFQATT and CDR2 is SNEGSKA in the germline V gene (reference sequence). V shed 1 base and J shed 6 bases, with 6 bases lying between them. The CDR3 is made up of 11 amino acids. CDR3 nucleotides: TGCAGTGCTAGAGCGGGGGATGGCTACACCTTC. It is translated as CSARAGDGYTF.

This clone was observed once. The chain has TRBV6-5 and TRBJ2-1, with D maybe TRBD1 (5 bases). Germline CDR1 and CDR2: MNHEY and SVGAGI. This CDR3 spans 16 amino acids. The germline V and J ends were trimmed by 0 bases and 2 bases, with 11 bases remaining between them. This chain's CDR3 is CASSYSGRAPYNEQFF. CDR3 DNA sequence: TGTGCCAGCAGTTACTCAGGCAGGGCCCCCTACAATGAGCAGTTCTTC.

J is TRBJ2-7 and V is TRBV10-3, with 10 positions matching TRBD1. Trimming took 7 bases from V and 2 from J; bases not matched to a gene: 2. The CDR3 extends over 13 amino acids. In germline, CDR1 is ENHRY, CDR2 SYGVKD. The CDR3 sequence: CAIKGQGAYEQYF. CDR3 DNA: TGTGCCATCAAAGGACAGGGGGCCTACGAGCAGTACTTC.

The chain couples TRBV7-6 to TRBJ1-3, with TRBD1 identical over 9 bases. V shed 4 bases, J shed 0 bases, and the junction held 4 bases outside the gene matches. Germline V CDR1 and CDR2: SGHVS, FNYEAQ. The CDR3 sequence is 16 residues long. CDR3 region: CASSSGQGHSGNTIYF. DNA of the CDR3: TGTGCCAGCAGCTCCGGACAGGGGCACTCTGGAAACACCATATATTTT.

The rearrangement uses TRBV10-3 and TRBJ2-1; 9 nucleotides match TRBD1. V shed 7 bases and J 7 bases; nucleotides not matched to a gene: 8. From germline, CDR1 is ENHRY and CDR2 SYGVKD. CDR3 length equals 14 residues. CDR3 sequence: CAIKRDRAKNEQFF. The CDR3 region has the DNA TGTGCCATCAAAAGGGACAGGGCTAAGAATGAGCAGTTCTTC.

The chain links TRBV5-5 to TRBJ2-7; tentative D call: TRBD2 (7 bases). Deletions cut 3 bases from V and 6 bases from J, with 25 bases between. Germline CDR1 and CDR2: SGHKS and YYEKEE (reference sequence). The CDR3 runs 17 residues. The CDR3 nucleotides are TGTGCCAGCAGCTCTGGACAGCCCCCGGGACTATCTGGCGAGCAGTACTTC. Its protein product is CASSSGQPPGLSGEQYF.

The rearrangement links TRBV14 to TRBJ2-2, with TRBD1 matching over 10 bases. V lost 0 bases to trimming and J lost 2 bases; unmatched junction nucleotides: 9. CDR1 and CDR2 from the germline V gene are SGHDN and FVKESK. This CDR3 is built from 19 residues. The CDR3 nucleotides are TGTGCCAGCAGCCAAGATGATGGACAGGGGGAGAAAAACACCGGGGAGCTGTTTTTT. It codes for CASSQDDGQGEKNTGELFF.

Note on this clone: This CDR3 is also generated by other DNA sequences in the sample. This chain connects TRBV5-1 to TRBJ2-5; D is possibly TRBD2 (5 bases). The germline V gene has CDR1 SGHRS and CDR2 YFSETQ. V was cut by 0 bases and J by 3 bases, with 6 bases left in between. The CDR3 totals 13 residues. As DNA, the CDR3 is TGCGCCAGCAGCTTGGACGGGGAAGAGACCCAGTACTTC. The encoded protein is CASSLDGEETQYF.

This chain connects TRBV11-3 to TRBJ1-2; a weak D match, TRBD1 (5 bases). The V end lost 2 bases, the J end lost 6 bases, and 13 bases lay between the germline ends. Germline V CDR1 and CDR2: SGHNT, YENEEA. The CDR3 is made up of 14 amino acids. CDR3 amino acids: CASSLNSSGHGYTF. The CDR3 DNA follows: TGTGCCAGCAGCTTAAATTCGTCAGGGCATGGCTACACCTTC.

The rearrangement joins TRBV4-2 to TRBJ2-1; 8 positions match TRBD1. CDR3 size: 20 residues. Trimming took 4 bases from V and 3 from J; bases not matched to a gene: 20. CDR1 is LGHNA, CDR2 YNFKEQ, per germline. The CDR3 loop reads CASSRIAKTGGRNYYNEQFF. In DNA form, the CDR3 reads TGTGCCAGCAGCCGAATAGCTAAAACAGGGGGGAGGAACTACTACAATGAGCAGTTCTTC.

The chain joins TRBV5-4 to TRBJ2-4; tentatively, D is TRBD2 (7 bases). This CDR3 is built from 13 residues. The germline V gene has CDR1 SGHNT and CDR2 YYREEE (reference sequence). The CDR3 DNA reads as TGTGCGGGGAGGGACAAAGCCAAAAACATTCAGTACTTC. It codes for CAGRDKAKNIQYF.

This clone has a handful of counts. This chain uses TRBV4-3 with TRBJ1-3, with D possibly matching TRBD1 (6 bases). V lost 2 bases, J lost 4 bases, and 18 bases lay in between. There are 17 residues in the CDR3. Germline V gene lookup returns CDR1 LGHNA and CDR2 YSLEER. The CDR3 DNA follows: TGCGCCAGCAGCCAAAAGTGGGAGTGGGGGCTAGGAAACACCATATATTTT. It specifies CASSQKWEWGLGNTIYF.

This clone appeared a few times. This chain's CDR3 is CASGPDGNTIYF. CDR3 nucleotides: TGTGCCAGCGGGCCAGACGGAAACACCATATATTTT. The rearrangement joins TRBV2 to TRBJ1-3; no reliable D call. Germline CDR1 is SNHLY and CDR2 is FYNNEI. This CDR3 is built from 12 residues. Trimming removed 8 bases from V and 4 bases from J, with 9 bases in between.

This sequence joins TRBV15 and TRBJ1-6; possible D gene TRBD1, 5 bases. Germline V CDR1 and CDR2: LNHNV, YYDKDF (reference sequence). V was clipped by 4 bases and J by 7 bases, with 17 bases between them. This CDR3 has 16 residues. CDR3 sequence reads: CATSTCQGGGNSPLHF. Here the CDR3 DNA reads TGTGCCACCAGCACTTGTCAGGGCGGTGGCAATTCACCCCTCCACTTT.

The sample holds a few counts of this clone. V and J are TRBV4-3 and TRBJ1-1; 7 nucleotides match TRBD1. CDR3 size: 15 residues. The germline V gene has CDR1 LGHNA and CDR2 YSLEER. Germline trimming cut 4 bases from V and 1 base from J; bases unmatched to any gene: 6. The CDR3 bases are TGCGCCAGCAGCCCCCACCGGGACAGGAACACTGAAGCTTTCTTT. The encoded protein is CASSPHRDRNTEAFF.

The J gene is TRBJ1-1, the V gene TRBV19; 7 nucleotides match TRBD1. This CDR3 region has 13 residues. V gave up 0 bases and J gave up 8 bases; unmatched junction bases: 3. CDR1 is LNHDA and CDR2 is SQIVND in the germline V gene (reference sequence). The CDR3 DNA reads TGTGCCAGTAGTATAGAAGGGGGCCTGGAAGCTTTCTTT. Translating it yields CASSIEGGLEAFF.

The chain links TRBV5-1 to TRBJ1-1; TRBD1 matches at 7 bases. Per germline, CDR1 SGHRS and CDR2 YFSETQ. Trimming cost V 4 bases and J 1 base; bases outside gene matches: 10. This CDR3 has 16 amino acids. CDR3 DNA sequence: TGCGCCAGCAGCAGGACAGGCTTTACAAGGAACACTGAAGCTTTCTTT. Translating gives CASSRTGFTRNTEAFF.